Shown below are 11 T cell receptor beta chains from a single sample sequenced in a study of blood T cell repertoires in COVID-19. Produced via immunoSEQ multiplex PCR; TCRdb's table is partial and in-frame only. The sample lists about 56,000 clones, roughly two thirds occurring once. The material sequenced was peripheral blood. The receptors stem from a woman between 70 and 85 years old with COVID-19, enrolled during active disease.

The chain carries TRBV4-2 and TRBJ2-1, with TRBD2 matching 12 bases. In germline, CDR1 is LGHNA, CDR2 YNFKEQ. V trimming: 1 base; J trimming: 9 bases; junction bases outside the gene matches: 7. CDR3 length: 16 residues. The DNA of the CDR3 is TGTGCCAGCAGCCAAGGGGCTAGCGGGAGGGGGGGTGAGCAGTTCTTC. This codes for CASSQGASGRGGEQFF.

This chain connects TRBV7-3 to TRBJ2-3, with TRBD2 matching 10 bases. The CDR3 is 15 residues long. Germline V lookup: CDR1 SGHTA, CDR2 FQGTGA. J was trimmed by 5 bases and V by 5 bases; bases with no gene match: 7. This CDR3 is CASSPSGGLGDTQYF. DNA of the CDR3: TGTGCCAGCAGCCCTAGCGGGGGCCTCGGAGATACGCAGTATTTT.

The rearrangement joins TRBV7-8 to TRBJ1-1; 7 bases are shared with TRBD1. The J segment lost 0 bases and the V segment lost 5 bases, leaving 9 bases of the junction unmatched. Per the germline V gene, CDR1 is SGHVS and CDR2 is FQNEAQ. This CDR3 spans 16 amino acids. The CDR3 spells CASSLLQGRLNTEAFF. The CDR3 DNA follows: TGTGCCAGCAGCCTGCTACAGGGGAGATTGAACACTGAAGCTTTCTTT.

This chain joins TRBV5-1 and TRBJ1-4, with 7 bases matching TRBD1. V lost 0 bases and J lost 7; bases outside the gene matches: 9. This CDR3 has 16 amino acids. The germline CDR1 and CDR2 sequences are SGHRS and YFSETQ. This CDR3 is CASSLAGGGFGEKLFF. The DNA for the CDR3 is TGCGCCAGCAGCTTGGCCGGAGGGGGCTTTGGTGAAAAACTGTTTTTT.

The chain joins TRBV11-3 to TRBJ1-1, with D unclear. CDR3 length: 13 amino acids. With 2 bases removed from V and 5 bases from J, the gap between germline ends came to 9 bases. The V gene's germline CDR1 is SGHNT and CDR2 YENEEA. This CDR3 is CASSLNAGTEAFF. CDR3 DNA sequence: TGTGCCAGCAGCTTAAACGCGGGAACTGAAGCTTTCTTT.

This clone is a singleton in its sample. This rearrangement joins TRBV29-1 to TRBJ2-3; D gene ambiguous. Trimming left V 2 bases short and J 3 bases short, with 6 bases between. Germline values: CDR1 SQVTM, CDR2 ANQGSEA. CDR3 length equals 12 residues. As DNA, the CDR3 is TGCAGCGTTGAAATTACAACAGATACGCAGTATTTT. Its translation: CSVEITTDTQYF.

The rearrangement joins TRBV13 to TRBJ2-5, with a weak D call TRBD1 (8 bases). Between the trimmed V and J ends, which lost 5 bases and 5 bases, there was a span of 15 bases. This CDR3 region has 14 residues. Germline V gene lookup returns CDR1 PRHDT and CDR2 FYEKMQ (reference sequence). The CDR3 DNA reads as TGTGCCAGCAGCAAAGACAGGGGAGGGGAGACCCAGTACTTC. Translating gives CASSKDRGGETQYF.

Points on this clone: Other DNA sequences in this sample translate to the same CDR3. This sequence joins TRBV19 and TRBJ2-1; 11 bases are a match to TRBD2. CDR1 is LNHDA, CDR2 SQIVND, per germline (reference sequence). The CDR3 loop spans 13 amino acids. J lost 10 bases, V lost 3 bases, and 2 bases had no gene match. DNA for the CDR3: TGTGCCAGTAGTATCAGGACTAGCGGGGAGCAGTTCTTC. Translation gives CASSIRTSGEQFF.

The chain carries TRBV9 and TRBJ2-2; TRBD2 aligns across 8 bases. The CDR3 spans 17 residues. Germline CDR1 SGDLS, CDR2 YYNGEE. The junction had 7 bases not matched to a gene; V was cut back by 0 bases and J by 3 bases. Here the CDR3 DNA reads TGTGCCAGCAGCGTAGACGCGGGGGGCCGGGACACCGGGGAGCTGTTTTTT. The encoded protein is CASSVDAGGRDTGELFF.

The chain uses TRBV11-2 and TRBJ2-2; TRBD2 might be the D (5 bases). Germline CDR1 and CDR2: SGHAT and FQNNGV. The ends were cut back, 1 base at V and 0 bases at J, with 6 bases in the middle. The CDR3 runs to 15 residues. The chain's CDR3 is CASSLVGANTGELFF. The DNA of the CDR3 is TGTGCCAGCAGCTTAGTGGGAGCGAACACCGGGGAGCTGTTTTTT.

The rearrangement links TRBV12-3 or TRBV12-4 to TRBJ1-1; 7 nucleotides match TRBD1. After removal of 5 bases from V and 5 bases from J, the junction contained 5 bases not matched to a gene. The length of the CDR3 is 13 residues. The CDR3 is CASSLQGRTEAFF. For the CDR3, the DNA is TGTGCCAGCAGTCTACAGGGGCGGACTGAAGCTTTCTTT.